The sequence of this T cell receptor (beta chain) was determined in a study of neurological immune-mediated disorders. Whole-study context: Among the approximately 34 patients with multiple sclerosis, roughly 30 were relapsing-remitting, while 3 were secondary progressive.

Each CDR3 protein is one row after TCRdb ran MiXCR on the 5' RACE reads. The sample holds under 60,000 distinct CDR3 sequences, 3% to 4% seen once. Comment on this clonotype: A read error may be the cause here, since a much bigger clone is one base away. The CDR3 end shows no conserved phenylalanine or tryptophan, and so a read error is likely.

Germline V gene lookup returns CDR1 SGHTA and CDR2 FQGTGA. The CDR3 has 13 amino acids. V was shortened by 3 bases and J by 5 bases, with 10 bases between the two germline ends. Sequencing was done on a sample of PBMCs. The clonotype was recovered from a middle-aged man with multiple sclerosis. This chain joins TRBV7-3 and TRBJ1-1; D is possibly TRBD1 (6 bases). CDR3 in DNA: TGTGCCAGCAGCTTCGGACAGTCTACTGAAGCTTTCCTT. It encodes CASSFGQSTEAFL.